This TCR beta chain was sequenced in a study of blood T cells in healthy people across ages. Regarding the study as a whole: Donors of long life had a larger count of naive CD4+ cells and greater diversity than aged donors. Older age went with lower TCR beta diversity per million T cells, in a roughly linear way.

Together with a sample-barcoded 5' primer, a J-beta primer mix was included in a second PCR lasting about 7 to 11 cycles. Researchers report that each sample yielded at least 2.5 million CDR3-containing paired-end reads. TCRdb reanalysed the 5' RACE reads using MiXCR and keeps one entry per CDR3 protein. Seen here are a few hundred thousand distinct CDR3 sequences, roughly 26% observed once, and the top ten hold roughly 30%. V trimming: 5 bases; J trimming: 3 bases; junction bases outside the gene matches: 4. Germline CDR1 reads SGHTA; CDR2 reads FQGNSA. The CDR3 is 15 residues long. Comment on this clonotype: Its antigen is not identified.

This receptor was taken from a woman in her 70s in good health. V is TRBV7-2 and J is TRBJ2-7; TRBD2 matches 13 bases. Specimen: blood. The CDR3 loop is CASSRGLAGNYEQYF. In DNA, the CDR3 is TGTGCCAGCAGCCGGGGACTAGCGGGAAACTACGAGCAGTACTTC.